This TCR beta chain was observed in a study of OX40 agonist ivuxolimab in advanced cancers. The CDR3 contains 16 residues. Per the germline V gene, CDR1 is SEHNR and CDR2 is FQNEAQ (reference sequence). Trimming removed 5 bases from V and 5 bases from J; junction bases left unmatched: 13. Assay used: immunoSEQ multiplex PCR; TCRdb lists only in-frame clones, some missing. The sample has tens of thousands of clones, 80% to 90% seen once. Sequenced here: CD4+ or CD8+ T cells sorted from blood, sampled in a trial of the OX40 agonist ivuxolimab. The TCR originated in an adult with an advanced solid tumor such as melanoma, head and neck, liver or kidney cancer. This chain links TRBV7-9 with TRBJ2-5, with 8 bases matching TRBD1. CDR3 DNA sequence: TGTGCCAGCAGCCAGGGTGGAGGCAGGGGGCACGAGACCCAGTACTTC. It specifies CASSQGGGRGHETQYF.